This note documents a single T cell receptor beta chain sequence. No antigen is known for it. Germline CDR1 reads SGHVS; CDR2 reads FQNEAQ. After removal of 5 bases from V and 3 bases from J, the junction contained 7 bases not matched to a gene. The CDR3 runs 14 residues. The data were taken from a study of OX40 agonist ivuxolimab in advanced cancers. Whole-study context: All patients had ivuxolimab intravenously every 2 weeks at 0.01 to 10 mg/kg. Study-wide findings and caveats: Doses of 0.1 to 3.0 mg/kg were accompanied by clonal expansion of CD4+ and CD8+ blood T cells by week 6.

Data came from immunoSEQ multiplex PCR; TCRdb stores just in-frame clones and leaves some out. The sample lists approximately 67,000 clones, under 95% occurring once. This rearrangement joins TRBV7-8 to TRBJ2-7; TRBD1 matches 7 bases. The clonotype was recovered from an adult with an advanced solid tumor such as melanoma, head and neck, liver or kidney cancer. The source was CD4+ or CD8+ T cells sorted from blood, collected in a trial of the OX40 agonist ivuxolimab. CDR3 protein: CASSPGTDYYEQYF. CDR3 DNA: TGTGCCAGCAGCCCCGGGACAGACTACTACGAGCAGTACTTC.